A single sample is the source of the 30 T cell receptor beta chains below, sequenced in a study of tumor and adjacent non-tumor tissue in lung cancer. A modified ARM-PCR protocol with three rounds of nested PCR amplified TCRbeta. Using its own MiXCR run on the multiplex PCR reads, TCRdb lists one record per CDR3 protein. The sample has under 95,000 distinct CDR3 sequences, 61% seen once. RNA was extracted from bulk tissue without any cell sorting. The source material was lung tumor tissue. The receptors originated from a man between 65 and 85 years old with non-small cell lung cancer.

This clonotype was observed a single time. The chain employs TRBV12-3 or TRBV12-4 and TRBJ2-1; D perhaps matches TRBD2 (6 bases). Trimming shortened V by 3 bases and J by 0 bases, and 18 bases separated the two germline ends. The CDR3 extends over 18 amino acids. The CDR3 region is CASSFARLLASSYNEQFF. The DNA for the CDR3 is TGTGCCAGCAGTTTTGCGCGGCTGCTAGCGAGCTCCTACAATGAGCAGTTCTTC.

This clonotype was observed a handful of times. Possible read error: a much larger clone is one base away. This sequence joins TRBV29-1 and TRBJ2-7, with unresolved D. The CDR3 has 11 residues. Germline V CDR1 and CDR2: SQVTM, ANQGSEA. The CDR3 sequence is CNVVVGIEQYF. The CDR3 DNA reads as TGCAACGTTGTAGTAGGGATCGAGCAGTACTTC.

Note on this clonotype: Given a much more abundant clone one base away, this may be a read error. The chain is built from TRBV14 and TRBJ2-3; no clear D. V was cut by 3 bases and J by 4 bases, with 2 bases left in between. There are 11 residues in the CDR3. Germline V gene data show CDR1 as SGHDN and CDR2 as FVKESK. The CDR3, as DNA: TGTGCCAGCAGCCAGGCAGATACGCAGTATTTT. Its translation is CASSQADTQYF.

Details on this clonotype: A much larger clone lies a single base off, so this may be a read error. The gene calls are TRBV6-1 and TRBJ2-2; D possibly corresponds to TRBD1 (5 bases). The CDR3 runs 13 residues. Germline lookup yields CDR1 MNHNS and CDR2 SASEGT. The CDR3 region has the DNA TGTGTCAGCAGGGCACCCAACTCAGGGGAGCTGTTTTTT. Its protein product is CVSRAPNSGELFF.

Of note for this clonotype: At one of its ends the junction is not consistent with the germline gene, which may arise from a read error. The chain uses TRBV6-5 and TRBJ2-7; 9 bases map to TRBD1. This CDR3 is 16 amino acids long. Per the germline V gene, CDR1 is MNHEY and CDR2 is SVGAGI. The CDR3 protein is CASSYFPGTGIYEQYF. The CDR3 DNA sequence: TGTGCCAGCAGTTACTTCCCCGGGACAGGGATCTACGAGCAGTACTTT.

Points on this clonotype: At one end the junction does not follow the germline gene, possibly because of a read error. J is TRBJ2-7 and V is TRBV12-3 or TRBV12-4; 10 bases are a match to TRBD1. This CDR3 has 16 residues. The CDR3 loop is CVSSKSGTGAREEQYF. The CDR3 coding sequence is TGTGTCAGCAGTAAATCCGGGACAGGGGCCCGAGAAGAGCAGTACTTC.

This clonotype appeared a single time. Here the CDR3 omits its conserved ending phenylalanine or tryptophan, so a read error is the likely source. V and J are TRBV20-1 and TRBJ2-7; D remains unclear. This CDR3 is built from 12 residues. Germline lookup yields CDR1 DFQATT and CDR2 SNEGSKA (reference sequence). CDR3 sequence (DNA): TGCAGTGCCCGGGTCACTGCCTACGACCAGTACCTC. It yields the protein CSARVTAYDQYL.

This clonotype appeared many times. The gene calls are TRBV11-2 and TRBJ1-4; TRBD1 matches at 8 bases. The germline gives CDR1 SGHAT, CDR2 FQNNGV. Losses at the gene ends were 5 bases for V and 5 bases for J; bases not matched to a gene: 16. This CDR3 spans 18 amino acids. Written as DNA, the CDR3 is TGTGCCAGCAGCACACCCCAGGGGGCTAGAATCTTAAATGAAAAACTGTTTTTT. Translation: CASSTPQGARILNEKLFF.

The rearrangement links TRBV29-1 to TRBJ2-3; D gene unclear. Germline V lookup: CDR1 SQVTM, CDR2 ANQGSEA. The CDR3 is 11 amino acids. In DNA form, the CDR3 reads TGCATCGCCACCCTTATAGATACGCAGTATTTT. It is translated as CIATLIDTQYF.

Concerning this clonotype itself: The junction differs from germline at one of its ends, possibly a read error. This chain's CDR3 is CASSLASSGSPGETQYF. The CDR3 DNA sequence: TGTGCCAGCAGCTTAGCCTCAAGCGGGAGCCCGGGGGAGACCCAATACTTC. The rearrangement links TRBV11-2 to TRBJ2-5, with 8 bases fitting TRBD2. CDR3 length: 17 amino acids. Germline V CDR1 and CDR2: SGHAT, FQNNGV.

This clonotype was recorded at least ten times. The rearrangement joins TRBV7-4 to TRBJ2-1; 8 nucleotides agree with TRBD2. Losses at the gene ends were 5 bases for V and 4 bases for J; bases not matched to a gene: 10. Per the germline V gene, CDR1 is SGHVT and CDR2 is SQSDAQ. The CDR3 consists of 16 residues. The CDR3: CASSVHQRERYNEQFF. The CDR3 nucleotides are TGTGCCAGCAGCGTACACCAGCGGGAGAGATACAATGAGCAGTTCTTC.

For this clonotype: The junction departs from the called germline gene at one end, perhaps through a read error. V and J are TRBV5-5 and TRBJ2-5; D perhaps matches TRBD2 (7 bases). Per the germline V gene, CDR1 is SGHKS and CDR2 is YYEKEE (reference sequence). The CDR3 extends over 12 amino acids. CDR3 sequence (DNA): TGTGCCAGCATTGGTTCCGCGGGGGCCCACTACTTC. Protein sequence: CASIGSAGAHYF. Using reference TRBV5-5 and TRBJ2-5 for the parts outside the CDR3, the full variable domain is DAGVTQSPTHLIKTRGQQVTLRCSPISGHKSVSWYQQVLGQGPQFIFQYYEKEERGRGNFPDRFSARQFPNYSSELNVNALLLGDSALYLCASIGSAGAHYFGPGTRLLVL.

CDR3 in DNA: TGTGCCAGCAGGTCGGTAGGACAGGGGGCAAGAGATACGCAGTATTTT. Its translation is CASRSVGQGARDTQYF. V usage is TRBV28 and J usage is TRBJ2-3; TRBD1 agrees at 11 bases. Germline V gene data show CDR1 as MDHEN and CDR2 as SYDVKM. Trimming at V came to 6 bases and at J to 5 bases, leaving 10 bases not matched to a gene. This CDR3 region has 16 residues.

Regarding this clonotype: Since a much larger clone is just one base distant, this may be a read error. This chain joins TRBV28 and TRBJ2-7; D perhaps matches TRBD2 (6 bases). There are 14 residues in the CDR3. Germline CDR1 is MDHEN and CDR2 is SYDVKM. Trimming cost V 6 bases and J 9 bases, with 21 bases left between them. CDR3 protein: CASRPGAGSHVQYF. In nucleotides, the CDR3 is TGTGCCAGCAGGCCCGGTGCGGGGTCCCACGTGCAGTACTTC.

As concerns this clonotype: Sequence at one end of the junction differs from germline and may be a read error. This rearrangement joins TRBV29-1 to TRBJ1-1; 10 nucleotides line up with TRBD1. The CDR3 sequence is 14 residues long. Germline assignment: CDR1 SQVTM and CDR2 ANQGSEA. CDR3 in DNA: TGCAGCGTTGAAGAGCGGACAGGGGGGACTGAAGTTTTTTTT. It translates to CSVEERTGGTEVFF. Full variable domain (missing parts from reference TRBV29-1 and TRBJ1-1): SAVISQKPSRDICQRGTSLTIQCQVDSQVTMMFWYRQQPGQSLTLIATANQGSEATYESGFVIDKFPISRPNLTFSTLTVSNMSPEDSSIYLCSVEERTGGTEVFFGQGTRLTVV.

This clonotype has just a few counts. This is likely a read error, given that the CDR3 carries no conserved phenylalanine or tryptophan at its end. V is TRBV29-1 and J is TRBJ1-1; TRBD1 might be the D (6 bases). This CDR3 is 14 amino acids long. V was clipped by 6 bases and J by 3 bases, with 17 bases between them. Per germline, CDR1 SQVTM and CDR2 ANQGSEA. The DNA of the CDR3 is TGCAGCGTCCTCTCCAGGGGTTCGGACACTGAAGCTTTCTAT. This gives the protein CSVLSRGSDTEAFY.

On this clonotype: One end of the junction varies from germline; a read error may be responsible. The chain carries TRBV12-3 or TRBV12-4 and TRBJ2-7; the match to TRBD2 covers 8 bases. This CDR3 comprises 14 residues. This chain's CDR3 is CVSSLGGGPYEQYF. The DNA of the CDR3 is TGTGTCAGCAGTCTAGGCGGGGGGCCCTACGAGCAGTACTTC.

With regard to this clonotype: The conserved phenylalanine or tryptophan is not found at the CDR3 terminus, so this likely reflects a read error. The DNA is omitted, as the CDR3 cannot be located on it reliably, and the CDR3 follows TCRdb's listing. J is TRBJ2-7 and V is TRBV12-3 or TRBV12-4; the table's D call, TRBD1, was not checked against the DNA. The CDR3 extends over 14 residues, inclusive of both ends. The CDR3 is CASSLQGARHEQYS.

Comments on this clonotype: The CDR3 does not close with the conserved phenylalanine or tryptophan, likely indicating a read error. This rearrangement joins TRBV5-4 to TRBJ1-1; the match to TRBD1 covers 8 bases. CDR1 is SGHNT, CDR2 YYREEE, per germline (reference sequence). The V and J ends lost 7 bases and 3 bases, in that order; junction bases with no gene match: 14. CDR3 length: 16 residues. CDR3 DNA: TGTGCCAGCGGTTTGGGGGCAGGGGGCCCACACACTGAAGCTTTCTCT. Translation gives CASGLGAGGPHTEAFS.

Regarding this clonotype: The CDR3 does not close with the conserved phenylalanine or tryptophan, likely indicating a read error. The chain uses TRBV6-6 and TRBJ2-2, with no clear D. From germline, CDR1 is MNHNY and CDR2 SVGAGI (reference sequence). The CDR3 contains 13 residues. Trimming cost V 10 bases and J 1 base, with 10 bases left between them. CDR3 in amino acids: CAIRRQNTGELFV. CDR3 nucleotide sequence: TGTGCCATCAGGCGACAGAACACCGGGGAGCTGTTTGTT.

On this clonotype itself: At one end the junction does not follow the germline gene, possibly because of a read error. The CDR3 protein is CSTSGDSYTGELFF. CDR3 nucleotide sequence: TGCAGTACTAGCGGGGACAGCTACACCGGGGAGCTGTTTTTT. The genes are TRBV20-1 and TRBJ2-2; the match to TRBD2 covers 10 bases. CDR1 is DFQATT and CDR2 is SNEGSKA in the germline V gene (reference sequence). This CDR3 has 14 amino acids.

This clonotype was recorded a few times. This chain joins TRBV11-2 and TRBJ2-3; D gene ambiguous. CDR3 length equals 14 residues. V lost 10 bases to trimming and J lost 2 bases, with 16 bases between them. Germline V lookup: CDR1 SGHAT, CDR2 FQNNGV. The CDR3 spells CANPRGGFTDTQYF. CDR3 nucleotide sequence: TGTGCCAACCCTCGTGGCGGTTTCACAGATACGCAGTATTTT.

The V gene is TRBV7-9, the J gene TRBJ2-1; possible D gene TRBD2, 5 bases. Trimming took off 5 bases at V and 0 bases at J, with 14 bases between the two ends. The V gene's germline CDR1 is SEHNR and CDR2 FQNEAQ (reference sequence). The CDR3 is 16 amino acids. CDR3 coding DNA: TGTGCCAGCAGCCGACCTGGCGGGCCCTCCTACAATGAGCAGTTCTTC. Amino acid sequence: CASSRPGGPSYNEQFF.

This clonotype has only a few counts. This may arise from a read error, as a much more abundant clone is one base away. J is TRBJ2-7 and V is TRBV10-3; no reliable D call. The V and J ends lost 8 bases and 2 bases respectively, with 13 bases between them. Germline V lookup: CDR1 ENHRY, CDR2 SYGVKD. The CDR3 has 13 residues. CDR3 DNA: TGTGCCATCGGTACGGGCGGACCCTACGAGCAGTACTTC. Translating it yields CAIGTGGPYEQYF.

This clonotype was seen more than once but under ten times. The chain has TRBV11-2 and TRBJ1-4, with D tentatively TRBD1 (6 bases). The CDR3 is 14 residues long. The V end lost 5 bases, the J end lost 8 bases, and 15 bases lay between the germline ends. CDR1 is SGHAT, CDR2 FQNNGV, per germline. The CDR3 DNA reads as TGTGCCAGCAGCCGGAAGCCCGGGACAGAAAAACTGTTTTTT. This translates into CASSRKPGTEKLFF.

With respect to this clonotype: No conserved phenylalanine or tryptophan ends this CDR3, so it is likely a read error. Written as DNA, the CDR3 is TGTGCCAGCAGCCGGGCGGTCGCCGGGTGTACTAGCGCGACCCAGTACTAC. Protein product: CASSRAVAGCTSATQYY. V is TRBV4-2 and J is TRBJ2-5; 7 nucleotides align to TRBD2. Germline V gene sequence: CDR1 LGHNA, CDR2 YNFKEQ. The CDR3 has 17 residues. The ends lost 4 bases at V and 7 bases at J; junction bases unmatched: 18.

Regarding this clonotype: With a much larger clone just one base away, this may be a read error. This sequence joins TRBV5-8 and TRBJ2-4, with a weak D call TRBD1 (6 bases). The germline V gene has CDR1 SGHTS and CDR2 YDEGEE. CDR3 length: 16 amino acids. This CDR3 reads CVSSPGQRLAKNIQYF. The CDR3 DNA follows: TGTGTCAGCAGCCCTGGACAGAGACTAGCCAAAAACATTCAGTACTTC. The full variable domain, completed using reference TRBV5-8 and TRBJ2-4, is EAGVTQSPTHLIKTRGQQATLRCSPISGHTSVYWYQQALGLGLQFLLWYDEGEERNRGNFPPRFSGRQFPNYSSELNVNALELEDSALYLCVSSPGQRLAKNIQYFGAGTRLSVL.

This clonotype was observed at least ten times. The V call is TRBV12-3 or TRBV12-4, the J call TRBJ1-2; 9 nucleotides line up with TRBD1. V was clipped by 6 bases and J by 4 bases; unmatched bases: 3. The CDR3 sequence is 13 residues long. CDR3 bases: TGTGCCAGCAGCAAGGGACAGGGCTATGGCTACACCTTC. Protein: CASSKGQGYGYTF.

With respect to this clonotype: This may stem from a read error, because a much larger clone lies one nucleotide away. V gene TRBV7-9 combines with J gene TRBJ2-3, with D maybe TRBD1 (6 bases). The CDR3 extends over 14 amino acids. Germline V gene data show CDR1 as SEHNR and CDR2 as FQNEAQ (reference sequence). Trimming shortened V by 9 bases and J by 0 bases, and 13 bases separated the two germline ends. The CDR3 loop reads CARGSGASTDTQYF. For the CDR3, the DNA is TGTGCCAGAGGGTCAGGGGCTAGCACAGATACGCAGTATTTT.

The CDR3 loop is CASSRTGYKQYF. DNA for the CDR3: TGTGCCAGCAGTCGGACAGGGTATAAGCAGTACTTC. The chain employs TRBV12-3 or TRBV12-4 and TRBJ2-7, with 8 bases aligning to TRBD1. V shed 5 bases and J 8 bases; nucleotides not matched to a gene: 5. The CDR3 runs 12 residues.